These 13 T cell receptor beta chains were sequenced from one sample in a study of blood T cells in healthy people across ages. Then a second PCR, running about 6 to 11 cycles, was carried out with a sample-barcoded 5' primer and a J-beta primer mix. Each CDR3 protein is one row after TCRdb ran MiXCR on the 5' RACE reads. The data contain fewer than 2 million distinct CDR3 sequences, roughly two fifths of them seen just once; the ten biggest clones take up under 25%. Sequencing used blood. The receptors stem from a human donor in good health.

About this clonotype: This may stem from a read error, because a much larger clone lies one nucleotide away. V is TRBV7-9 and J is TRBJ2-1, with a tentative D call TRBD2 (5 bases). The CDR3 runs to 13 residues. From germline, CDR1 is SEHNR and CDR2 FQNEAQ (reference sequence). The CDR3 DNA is TGTGCCAGCAGCACACTAGTGTGGAATGGGCAGTTCTTC. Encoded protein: CASSTLVWNGQFF.

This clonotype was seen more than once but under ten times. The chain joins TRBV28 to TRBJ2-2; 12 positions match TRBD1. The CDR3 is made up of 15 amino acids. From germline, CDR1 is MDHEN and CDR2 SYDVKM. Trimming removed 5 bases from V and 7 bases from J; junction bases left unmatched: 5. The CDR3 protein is CASSLGQGAGGELFF. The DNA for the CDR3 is TGTGCCAGCAGTCTGGGACAGGGGGCCGGCGGGGAGCTGTTTTTT.

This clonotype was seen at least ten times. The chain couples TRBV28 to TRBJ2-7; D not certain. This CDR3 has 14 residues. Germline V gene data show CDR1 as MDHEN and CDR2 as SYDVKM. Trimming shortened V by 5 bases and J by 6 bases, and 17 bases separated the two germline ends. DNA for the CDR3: TGTGCCAGCAGTCCCCTAGGGCAGAAGGGCGAGCAGTACTTC. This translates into CASSPLGQKGEQYF.

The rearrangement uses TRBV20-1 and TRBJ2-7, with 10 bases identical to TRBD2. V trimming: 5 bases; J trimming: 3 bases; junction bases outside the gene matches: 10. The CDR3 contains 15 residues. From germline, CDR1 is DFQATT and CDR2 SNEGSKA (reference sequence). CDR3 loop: CSARKALAGDYEQYF. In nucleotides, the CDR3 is TGCAGTGCTCGTAAAGCTCTAGCGGGGGACTACGAGCAGTACTTC.

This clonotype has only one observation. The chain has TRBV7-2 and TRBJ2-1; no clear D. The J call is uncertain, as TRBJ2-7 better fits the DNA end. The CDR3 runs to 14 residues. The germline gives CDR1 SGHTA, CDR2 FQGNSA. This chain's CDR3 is CASSLLISYNEQYF. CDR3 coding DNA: TGTGCCAGCAGCTTACTTATAAGTTACAATGAGCAGTACTTC.

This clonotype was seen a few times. This chain's CDR3 is CASSLLRGGEFF. Written as DNA, the CDR3 is TGTGCCAGCAGTCTCCTCCGGGGGGGTGAGTTCTTC. This chain joins TRBV27 and TRBJ2-1; 8 bases fit TRBD2. After removal of 5 bases from V and 14 bases from J, the junction contained 8 bases not matched to a gene. Germline CDR1 and CDR2: MNHEY and SMNVEV (reference sequence). The CDR3 is 12 residues long.

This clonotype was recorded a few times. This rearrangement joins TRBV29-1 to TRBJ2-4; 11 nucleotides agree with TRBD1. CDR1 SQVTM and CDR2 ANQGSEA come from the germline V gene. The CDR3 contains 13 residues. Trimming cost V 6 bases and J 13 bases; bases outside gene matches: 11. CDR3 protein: CSVGGQGAWEQYF. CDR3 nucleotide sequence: TGCAGCGTCGGTGGACAGGGGGCGTGGGAGCAGTACTTC.

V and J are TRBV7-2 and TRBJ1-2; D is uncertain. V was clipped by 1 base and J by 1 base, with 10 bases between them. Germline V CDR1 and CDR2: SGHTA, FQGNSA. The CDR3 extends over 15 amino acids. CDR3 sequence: CASSLGSRGNYGYTF. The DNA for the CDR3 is TGTGCCAGCAGCTTAGGGTCTCGGGGTAACTATGGCTACACCTTC.

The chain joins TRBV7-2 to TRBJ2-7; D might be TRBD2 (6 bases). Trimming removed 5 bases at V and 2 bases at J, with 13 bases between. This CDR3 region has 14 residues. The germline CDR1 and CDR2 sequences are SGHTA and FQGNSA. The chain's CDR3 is CASSPYGSTYEQYF. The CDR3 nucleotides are TGTGCCAGCAGCCCCTACGGGAGTACCTACGAGCAGTACTTC.

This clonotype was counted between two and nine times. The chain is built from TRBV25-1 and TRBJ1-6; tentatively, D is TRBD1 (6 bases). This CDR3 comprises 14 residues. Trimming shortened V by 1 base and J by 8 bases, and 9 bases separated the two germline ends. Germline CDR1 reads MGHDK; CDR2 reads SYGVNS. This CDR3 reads CASSEFGGDSPLHF. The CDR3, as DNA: TGTGCCAGCAGTGAATTTGGGGGCGATTCACCCCTCCACTTT.

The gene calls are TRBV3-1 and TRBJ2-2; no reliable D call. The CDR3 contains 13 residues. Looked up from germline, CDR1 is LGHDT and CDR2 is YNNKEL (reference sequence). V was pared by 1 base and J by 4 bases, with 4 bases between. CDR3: CASSQGPTGELFF. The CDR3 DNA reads TGTGCCAGCAGCCAAGGTCCCACCGGGGAGCTGTTTTTT.

CDR3 sequence (DNA): TGTGCCAGCAGTTACTTGACAGATAACTATGGCTACACCTTC. Amino acid sequence: CASSYLTDNYGYTF. The chain recombines TRBV6-5 with TRBJ1-2, with D maybe TRBD1 (5 bases). Trimming removed 1 base from V and 1 base from J, with 7 bases in between. This CDR3 comprises 14 residues. Germline V gene data show CDR1 as MNHEY and CDR2 as SVGAGI.

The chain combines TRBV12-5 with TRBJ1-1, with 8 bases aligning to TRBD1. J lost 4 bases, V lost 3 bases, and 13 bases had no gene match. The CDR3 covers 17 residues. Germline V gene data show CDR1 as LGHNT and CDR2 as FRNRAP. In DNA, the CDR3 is TGTGCTAGTGGTTTTTCTAAACAGGGGGTTGGGAGCACTGAAGCTTTCTTT. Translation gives CASGFSKQGVGSTEAFF.